The 20 T cell receptor beta chains reported below all come from one sample, sequenced in a study of CD8 T cells in ankylosing spondylitis (dated by TCRdb to 2016 to 2017). Library preparation employed 5' RACE. Instrument used: Illumina HiSeq 2500. TCRdb took the public reads, trimmed them with fastp at Q25, ran MiXCR for clone calling and kept in-frame beta chains. CDR3 protein sequences are deduplicated, and each keeps its most common genes and DNA. The table for this sample lists 250,000 to 300,000 distinct CDR3 sequences; 18% of them were counted only once. The top ten clones comprise roughly a third of the sample. Sequencing was carried out using blood, either unsorted or a sorted T cell fraction (not recorded which). These receptors came from a male donor with ankylosing spondylitis or in good health (not recorded which).

This clonotype appeared a few times. The chain uses TRBV5-1 and TRBJ2-7; TRBD2 matches at 14 bases. The germline CDR1 and CDR2 sequences are SGHRS and YFSETQ. This CDR3 has 17 residues. V shed 0 bases and J 6 bases; nucleotides not matched to a gene: 8. DNA of the CDR3: TGCGCCAGCAGCTTGGGCTCCGGGACTAGCGGGAGAAGCGAGCAGTACTTC. Its translation is CASSLGSGTSGRSEQYF.

Only a few counts were recorded for this clonotype. The chain joins TRBV20-1 to TRBJ2-2; 8 bases align to TRBD2. CDR3 length: 13 amino acids. Germline CDR1 reads DFQATT; CDR2 reads SNEGSKA (reference sequence). The J segment lost 5 bases and the V segment lost 5 bases, leaving 4 bases of the junction unmatched. The CDR3, as DNA: TGCAGTGCTGGTGGACTAGCAACCGGGGAGCTGTTTTTT. As protein: CSAGGLATGELFF.

There are a few counts of this clonotype. V and J are TRBV18 and TRBJ1-2; D perhaps matches TRBD1 (6 bases). This CDR3 has 14 amino acids. With 3 bases removed from V and 0 bases from J, the gap between germline ends came to 8 bases. Germline values: CDR1 KGHSH, CDR2 LQKENI. The CDR3 protein is CASSPTGANYGYTF. DNA of the CDR3: TGTGCCAGCTCACCGACAGGAGCTAACTATGGCTACACCTTC.

This chain links TRBV4-1 with TRBJ2-3; D remains ambiguous. CDR1 MGHRA and CDR2 YSYEKL come from the germline V gene. The CDR3 is made up of 15 amino acids. With 1 base removed from V and 0 bases from J, the gap between germline ends came to 8 bases. The DNA for the CDR3 is TGCGCCAGCAGCCAAGGTTGGCAGAGCACAGATACGCAGTATTTT. Translation gives CASSQGWQSTDTQYF.

The rearrangement links TRBV9 to TRBJ2-1; D gene unclear. Looked up from germline, CDR1 is SGDLS and CDR2 is YYNGEE. V lost 0 bases, J lost 2 bases, and 12 bases lay in between. This CDR3 spans 16 amino acids. CDR3 residues: CASSVGRHFTYNEQFF. CDR3 nucleotide sequence: TGTGCCAGCAGCGTAGGACGACACTTTACCTACAATGAGCAGTTCTTC.

This clonotype showed up just a few times. This chain connects TRBV29-1 to TRBJ1-1; D not certain. Germline V lookup: CDR1 SQVTM, CDR2 ANQGSEA. This CDR3 has 10 residues. The CDR3 DNA is TGCCCCCCCGGGGATGGTGAAGCTTTCTTT. It is translated as CPPGDGEAFF.

V usage is TRBV5-1 and J usage is TRBJ2-1; the match to TRBD2 covers 7 bases. The ends lost 4 bases at V and 4 bases at J; junction bases unmatched: 14. This CDR3 region has 17 residues. Germline values: CDR1 SGHRS, CDR2 YFSETQ. CDR3 region: CASSLAWGGGGYNEQFF. The CDR3 DNA follows: TGCGCCAGCAGCCTAGCCTGGGGGGGTGGGGGATACAATGAGCAGTTCTTC. The full variable domain, rest sourced from reference TRBV5-1 and TRBJ2-1, is KAGVTQTPRYLIKTRGQQVTLSCSPISGHRSVSWYQQTPGQGLQFLFEYFSETQRNKGNFPGRFSGRQFSNSRSEMNVSTLELGDSALYLCASSLAWGGGGYNEQFFGPGTRLTVL.

The chain employs TRBV4-3 and TRBJ1-2, with a tentative D call TRBD1 (5 bases). Per the germline V gene, CDR1 is LGHNA and CDR2 is YSLEER. The CDR3 spans 15 residues. V was shortened by 0 bases and J by 4 bases, with 12 bases between the two germline ends. CDR3 DNA sequence: TGCGCCAGCAGCCAAGATAGGGGTGTGAGCTATGGCTACACCTTC. Translated: CASSQDRGVSYGYTF.

The chain uses TRBV29-1 and TRBJ2-1; 9 bases match TRBD1. The CDR3 length is 13 residues. J was trimmed by 4 bases and V by 7 bases; bases with no gene match: 5. CDR1 SQVTM and CDR2 ANQGSEA come from the germline V gene. The CDR3 nucleotides read TGCAGCGCTAGGACAGGGGTATACAATGAGCAGTTCTTC. Translating it yields CSARTGVYNEQFF.

This clonotype occurred many times. The chain is built from TRBV12-3 or TRBV12-4 and TRBJ2-1; D is undetermined. The V end lost 5 bases, the J end lost 7 bases, and 9 bases lay between the germline ends. The CDR3 totals 12 residues. DNA of the CDR3: TGTGCCAGCAGTCGACTCGAGAATGAGCAGTTCTTC. Protein: CASSRLENEQFF.

This clonotype has a handful of counts. The chain combines TRBV12-3 or TRBV12-4 with TRBJ2-1; tentatively, D is TRBD2 (6 bases). Deletions cut 3 bases from V and 8 bases from J, with 8 bases between. The CDR3 covers 12 residues. As DNA, the CDR3 is TGTGCCAGCAGTTTTATAGCGGATGAGCAGTTCTTC. Translated, it gives CASSFIADEQFF.

The V gene is TRBV11-2, the J gene TRBJ2-7, with 7 bases fitting TRBD1. This CDR3 region has 18 residues. V lost 1 base and J lost 2; bases outside the gene matches: 14. Germline CDR1 is SGHAT and CDR2 is FQNNGV. CDR3: CASSLVGDRWGPAYEQYF. Here the CDR3 DNA reads TGTGCCAGCAGCTTAGTGGGGGACAGATGGGGCCCTGCCTACGAGCAGTACTTC.

This chain connects TRBV12-3 or TRBV12-4 to TRBJ2-7, with 9 bases that match TRBD1. CDR3 length: 14 amino acids. With V trimmed by 5 bases and J by 5 bases, 7 bases remained unmatched. DNA for the CDR3: TGTGCCAGCAGTAACCGGGACAGGGCCCACGAGCAGTACTTC. Its protein product is CASSNRDRAHEQYF.

The chain uses TRBV9 and TRBJ2-1, with 15 bases matching TRBD2. There are 19 residues in the CDR3. Germline V gives CDR1 SGDLS, CDR2 YYNGEE. Unmatched junction bases numbered 7, after V lost 3 bases and J lost 0 bases. Here the CDR3 DNA reads TGTGCCAGCAGCGGGGGGACTAGCGGGAGGTCTAGCTCCTACAATGAGCAGTTCTTC. Residues: CASSGGTSGRSSSYNEQFF.

This chain uses TRBV5-1 with TRBJ1-5; 8 positions agree with TRBD1. Trimming removed 5 bases from V and 2 bases from J; junction bases left unmatched: 6. Germline V lookup: CDR1 SGHRS, CDR2 YFSETQ. This CDR3 region has 15 residues. In nucleotides, the CDR3 is TGCGCCAGCAGGGAAAGGACAGGGCGCAATCAGCCCCAGCATTTT. This encodes CASRERTGRNQPQHF.

This clonotype has more than one count but fewer than ten. The chain joins TRBV29-1 to TRBJ2-6, with D possibly TRBD1 on 5 matching bases. Germline V gene sequence: CDR1 SQVTM, CDR2 ANQGSEA. The CDR3 totals 14 residues. The V end lost 4 bases, the J end lost 0 bases, and 7 bases lay between the germline ends. The CDR3 spells CSVGQGSGANVLTF. The CDR3 nucleotides are TGCAGCGTTGGTCAGGGCTCTGGGGCCAACGTCCTGACTTTC.

V gene TRBV4-1 combines with J gene TRBJ2-1; 8 bases fit TRBD2. CDR3 size: 15 residues. Unmatched junction bases numbered 6, after V lost 1 base and J lost 7 bases. Germline CDR1 MGHRA, CDR2 YSYEKL. CDR3 region: CASSQAGGLENEQFF. The CDR3 bases are TGCGCCAGCAGCCAAGCGGGAGGGCTTGAGAATGAGCAGTTCTTC.

Only a few counts were recorded for this clonotype. The rearrangement uses TRBV29-1 and TRBJ2-5; either TRBD1 or TRBD2 may supply D (5 bases each). The CDR3 totals 15 residues. V was pared by 4 bases and J by 0 bases, with 15 bases between. In germline, CDR1 is SQVTM, CDR2 ANQGSEA. The CDR3: CSVVWDGQYQETQYF. As DNA, the CDR3 is TGCAGCGTTGTGTGGGACGGGCAGTACCAAGAGACCCAGTACTTC.

The chain uses TRBV7-8 and TRBJ2-2; 10 bases are a match to TRBD1. Germline V gene lookup returns CDR1 SGHVS and CDR2 FQNEAQ. The V and J ends lost 7 bases and 3 bases, in that order; junction bases with no gene match: 8. This CDR3 region has 16 residues. The DNA for the CDR3 is TGTGCCAGCAACCCCGGGGGACAGGGGTACACCGGGGAGCTGTTTTTT. It translates to CASNPGGQGYTGELFF.

The table lists this clonotype with a few counts. This chain joins TRBV2 and TRBJ2-1; 7 nucleotides align to TRBD2. The germline gives CDR1 SNHLY, CDR2 FYNNEI. The CDR3 length is 18 residues. V lost 6 bases and J lost 5; bases outside the gene matches: 19. The DNA for the CDR3 is TGTGCCAGCAGAGAGAGTGGGGGTGGGCGGGAGTGGAACAATGAGCAGTTCTTC. Residues: CASRESGGGREWNNEQFF.